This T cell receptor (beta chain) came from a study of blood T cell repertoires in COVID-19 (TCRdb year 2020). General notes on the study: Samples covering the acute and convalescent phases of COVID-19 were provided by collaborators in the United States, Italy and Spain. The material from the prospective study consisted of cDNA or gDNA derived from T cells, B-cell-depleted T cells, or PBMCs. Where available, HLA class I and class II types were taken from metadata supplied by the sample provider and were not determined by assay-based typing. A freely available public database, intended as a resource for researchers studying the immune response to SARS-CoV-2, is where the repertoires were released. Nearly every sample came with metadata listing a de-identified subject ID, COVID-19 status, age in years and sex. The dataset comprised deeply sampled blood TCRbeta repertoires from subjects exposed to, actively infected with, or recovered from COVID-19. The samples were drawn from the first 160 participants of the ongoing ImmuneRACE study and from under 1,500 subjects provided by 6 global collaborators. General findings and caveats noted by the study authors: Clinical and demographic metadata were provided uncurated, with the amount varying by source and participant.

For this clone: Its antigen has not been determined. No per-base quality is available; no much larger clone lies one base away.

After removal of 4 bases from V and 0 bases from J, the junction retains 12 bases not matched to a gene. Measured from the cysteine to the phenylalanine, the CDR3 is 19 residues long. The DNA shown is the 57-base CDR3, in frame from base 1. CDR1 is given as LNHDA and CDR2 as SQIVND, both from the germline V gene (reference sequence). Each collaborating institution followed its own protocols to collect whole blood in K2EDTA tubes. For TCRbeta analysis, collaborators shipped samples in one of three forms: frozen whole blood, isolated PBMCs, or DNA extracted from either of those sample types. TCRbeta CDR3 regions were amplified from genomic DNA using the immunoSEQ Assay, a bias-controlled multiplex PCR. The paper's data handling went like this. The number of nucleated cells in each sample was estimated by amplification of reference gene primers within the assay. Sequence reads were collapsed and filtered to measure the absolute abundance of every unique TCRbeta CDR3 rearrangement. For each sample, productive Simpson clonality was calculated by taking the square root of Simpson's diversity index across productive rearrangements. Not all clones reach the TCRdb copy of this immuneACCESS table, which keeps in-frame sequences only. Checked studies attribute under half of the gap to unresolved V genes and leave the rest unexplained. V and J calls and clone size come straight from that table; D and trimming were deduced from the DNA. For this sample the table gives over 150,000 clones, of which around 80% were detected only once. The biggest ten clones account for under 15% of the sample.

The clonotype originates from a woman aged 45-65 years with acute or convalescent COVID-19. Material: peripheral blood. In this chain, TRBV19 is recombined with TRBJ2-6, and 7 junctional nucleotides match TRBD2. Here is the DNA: TGTGCCAGTAGTAGACCCACGGGACTACTGACCTCTGGGGCCAACGTCCTGACTTTC. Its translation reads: CASSRPTGLLTSGANVLTF.